This T cell receptor beta chain was identified in a study of blood T cell repertoires in COVID-19 (TCRdb year 2020). The study in broad terms: Collaborator samples came from the United States, Italy and Spain and covered acute and convalescent phases of COVID-19. The material from the prospective study consisted of cDNA or gDNA derived from T cells, B-cell-depleted T cells, or PBMCs. The dataset comprised deeply sampled blood TCRbeta repertoires from subjects exposed to, actively infected with, or recovered from COVID-19. The repertoires were released in a freely available public database intended as a resource for research on the immune response to SARS-CoV-2. The samples were drawn from two sources: the first 160 participants of the ongoing ImmuneRACE study, and 1,200 or so subjects contributed by 6 global collaborators. A de-identified subject ID, COVID-19 status, age in years and sex were almost always included in the sample metadata. HLA class I and class II types, where available, came from metadata supplied by the sample provider rather than from assay-based typing. What the authors observed across the whole study: Clinical and demographic metadata were provided uncurated, with the amount varying by source and participant.

Participants in the prospective study were aged about 18 to 89 years, lived in approximately 26 United States geographic areas, and enrolled through a virtual design. In the prospective study, cohorts were assigned on the basis of participant-reported clinical history obtained from a screening survey and a study questionnaire. For ImmuneRACE Cohort 3, a participant was defined as recovered based on two consecutive negative NP/OP PCR tests, clearance by a healthcare professional, or resolution of symptoms. In the prospective study, whole blood, serum and a nasopharyngeal or oropharyngeal swab were collected from each participant by mobile phlebotomists. Over a roughly 2-month period, participants in the prospective study had the option of providing additional blood draws and questionnaires. Blood samples from the prospective study were shipped frozen or at room temperature prior to DNA extraction.

Trimming removed 3 bases from V and 4 bases from J; the gene matches leave 4 bases unexplained. As encoded in the germline V gene, CDR1 is KGHDR while CDR2 is SFDVKD. The CDR3 goes from the cysteine to the phenylalanine over 15 residues. The CDR3 DNA has 45 bases and is translated from base 1. TCRbeta CDR3 regions were amplified from genomic DNA by means of the immunoSEQ Assay, a bias-controlled multiplex PCR. On the study's bioinformatics: Nucleated cell counts per sample were estimated from amplification of reference gene primers within the assay. To quantify the absolute abundance of each unique TCRbeta CDR3 rearrangement, sequence reads were collapsed and filtered. For each sample, productive Simpson clonality was calculated as the square root of Simpson's diversity index over productive rearrangements. TCRdb stores this immuneACCESS table with in-frame sequences only. Part of the clones is absent; in the studies checked, under half of the shortfall reflects unresolved V genes, and no reason is known for the rest. D and trimming come from the DNA, and the V and J calls and clone size come from that table. Here the sample has 150,000 to 200,000 clones; roughly 87% occur a single time. 2% to 2.5% of the sample belongs to the ten largest clones.

A note on this clone: It has no known antigen specificity. Within one base of it there is no much larger clone, and no base qualities were kept.

The specimen was PBMCs or T cells enriched from blood (not recorded which). The clonotype comes from a woman in her thirties who had recovered from COVID-19. The V and J segments used are TRBV24-1 and TRBJ1-3; TRBD1 aligns with 8 central bases. The DNA sequence is given as TGTGCCACCAGTGATCAGGCAGGGGGCGGAAACACCATATATTTT. It translates to CATSDQAGGGNTIYF.